These 15 T cell receptor beta chains were all obtained from the same sample, sequenced in a study of T-cell reconstitution after alpha-beta-depleted transplantation in children. The TCRbeta library incorporated unique molecular identifiers. A single record per CDR3 protein comes from TCRdb applying MiXCR to the PCR reads. The sample lists 500,000 to 650,000 distinct CDR3 sequences; 10% to 15% were seen once. Sequencing was performed on PBMCs, mostly from graft donor cells, taken 360 days after TCRalphabeta/CD19-depleted stem cell transplant. Receptors originate from a male patient younger than 18 who had a stem cell transplant for acute myeloid leukemia, so the T cells may come from the graft donor.

V and J are TRBV20-1 and TRBJ2-7; D is possibly TRBD2 (7 bases). This CDR3 is 11 amino acids long. The germline V gene has CDR1 DFQATT and CDR2 SNEGSKA (reference sequence). Trimming cost V 7 bases and J 2 bases, with 9 bases left between them. The CDR3 here is CSGGGPYEQYF. CDR3 sequence (DNA): TGCAGTGGGGGGGGCCCCTACGAGCAGTACTTC.

The J gene is TRBJ2-1, the V gene TRBV29-1, with a tentative D call TRBD2 (6 bases). V dropped 6 bases and J dropped 7 bases, with 22 bases sitting between them. The germline V gene has CDR1 SQVTM and CDR2 ANQGSEA. The CDR3 runs to 15 residues. The CDR3: CSVIRERGIGNEQFF. CDR3 sequence (DNA): TGCAGCGTGATCCGAGAACGCGGGATAGGTAATGAGCAGTTCTTC.

The chain is built from TRBV20-1 and TRBJ2-1; the match to TRBD2 covers 13 bases. The junction had 4 bases not matched to a gene; V was cut back by 5 bases and J by 3 bases. Germline V gives CDR1 DFQATT, CDR2 SNEGSKA (reference sequence). The CDR3 covers 15 residues. CDR3 region: CSAERTSGGYNEQFF. The DNA of the CDR3 is TGCAGTGCTGAGAGGACTAGCGGGGGCTACAATGAGCAGTTCTTC.

At least ten counts were recorded for this clonotype. The chain is built from TRBV24-1 and TRBJ2-1; 16 nucleotides match TRBD2. V dropped 2 bases and J dropped 7; count of bases not matched to a gene: 4. This CDR3 has 17 amino acids. Germline CDR1 is KGHDR and CDR2 is SFDVKD. CDR3 sequence reads: CATSDSGLAGGLNEQFF. For the CDR3, the DNA is TGTGCCACCAGTGATTCGGGACTAGCGGGAGGGCTTAATGAGCAGTTCTTC.

Ten or more counts support this clonotype. The chain has TRBV14 and TRBJ2-7; 9 bases align to TRBD2. CDR1 and CDR2 from the germline V gene are SGHDN and FVKESK. This CDR3 contains 13 residues. V shed 5 bases, J shed 7 bases, and the junction held 6 bases outside the gene matches. CDR3 sequence: CASSLLAGTEQYF. CDR3 DNA: TGTGCCAGCAGCTTACTAGCGGGTACAGAGCAGTACTTC.

The chain recombines TRBV7-2 with TRBJ1-4; D is unclear. V lost 6 bases to trimming and J lost 6 bases, with 14 bases between them. The germline CDR1 and CDR2 sequences are SGHTA and FQGNSA. The CDR3 has 14 amino acids. As DNA, the CDR3 is TGTGCCAGCAGGTCCGGCGAGGTCCATGAAAAACTGTTTTTT. Translating it yields CASRSGEVHEKLFF.

This clonotype has a count of ten or more. The chain couples TRBV29-1 to TRBJ1-2, with 8 bases fitting TRBD1. Germline CDR1 is SQVTM and CDR2 is ANQGSEA. The CDR3 is 14 amino acids. Germline trimming cut 6 bases from V and 2 bases from J; bases unmatched to any gene: 8. The CDR3 sequence: CSVQPRTGNYGYTF. The CDR3 region has the DNA TGCAGCGTCCAACCGAGGACAGGGAACTATGGCTACACCTTC.

This clonotype has only a few counts. The genes are TRBV28 and TRBJ2-7, with 14 bases lining up with TRBD2. V trimming: 3 bases; J trimming: 12 bases; junction bases outside the gene matches: 10. The CDR3 extends over 15 amino acids. Germline CDR1 and CDR2: MDHEN and SYDVKM. In nucleotides, the CDR3 is TGTGCCAGCAGTTTTTCTCCGGGACTAGCGGGAGTTCCGTACTTC. This codes for CASSFSPGLAGVPYF.

This clonotype was counted a few times. This chain connects TRBV10-3 to TRBJ1-5, with 9 positions matching TRBD1. The CDR3 runs 14 residues. J was trimmed by 4 bases and V by 4 bases; bases with no gene match: 2. The germline V gene has CDR1 ENHRY and CDR2 SYGVKD. CDR3: CAISGTGVNQPQHF. The CDR3 region has the DNA TGTGCCATCAGTGGGACAGGGGTGAATCAGCCCCAGCATTTT.

The chain is built from TRBV12-3 or TRBV12-4 and TRBJ2-4, with 9 bases aligning to TRBD1. Trimming cost V 11 bases and J 7 bases; bases outside gene matches: 27. The CDR3 covers 19 residues. CDR3 nucleotide sequence: TGTGCCTTCTGTCGGGGTCCCGGGACAGGGATTCGTTTTTTGAACATTCAGTACTTC. Protein sequence: CAFCRGPGTGIRFLNIQYF.

The CDR3 here is CASSFRQVGPYEQYF. The CDR3 bases are TGTGCCAGCAGCTTTAGACAGGTGGGACCCTACGAGCAGTACTTC. The chain is built from TRBV7-6 and TRBJ2-7; the D gene is possibly TRBD1 (6 bases). The germline V gene has CDR1 SGHVS and CDR2 FNYEAQ. CDR3 length equals 15 residues. With 3 bases removed from V and 2 bases from J, the gap between germline ends came to 14 bases. Complete variable domain (other parts from reference TRBV7-6 and TRBJ2-7): GAGVSQSPRYKVTKRGQDVALRCDPISGHVSLYWYRQALGQGPEFLTYFNYEAQQDKSGLPNDRFSAERPEGSISTLTIQRTEQRDSAMYRCASSFRQVGPYEQYFGPGTRLTVT.

The chain links TRBV7-8 to TRBJ1-1; 9 bases align to TRBD1. The CDR3 totals 14 residues. Germline CDR1 is SGHVS and CDR2 is FQNEAQ. V lost 5 bases to trimming and J lost 4 bases; unmatched junction nucleotides: 5. The CDR3 protein is CASSLRDRVTEAFF. DNA of the CDR3: TGTGCCAGCAGCCTCCGGGACAGGGTCACTGAAGCTTTCTTT.

This clonotype has a handful of counts. This chain links TRBV12-3 or TRBV12-4 with TRBJ2-1, with 12 positions matching TRBD2. The CDR3 is made up of 20 amino acids. The ends lost 5 bases at V and 4 bases at J; junction bases unmatched: 18. CDR3 sequence (DNA): TGTGCCAGCAGTCCCTACCGCCCTATGGGGCTAGCGGGAGGGTACAATGAGCAGTTCTTC. Translated: CASSPYRPMGLAGGYNEQFF.

This clonotype was picked up many times. The rearrangement joins TRBV4-3 to TRBJ2-1; D uncertain. The CDR3 contains 15 residues. Germline V gives CDR1 LGHNA, CDR2 YSLEER. Trimming took off 4 bases at V and 0 bases at J, with 10 bases between the two ends. The CDR3: CASSPRSSSYNEQFF. The CDR3 DNA follows: TGCGCCAGCAGCCCGCGGTCAAGCTCCTACAATGAGCAGTTCTTC.

The chain joins TRBV7-2 to TRBJ2-1, with a possible D match to TRBD2 (6 bases). Germline loops: CDR1 SGHTA, CDR2 FQGNSA. Trimming removed 4 bases at V and 5 bases at J, with 9 bases between. The CDR3 runs to 13 residues. Here the CDR3 reads CASSYLADNEQFF. CDR3 sequence (DNA): TGTGCCAGCAGCTACTTAGCGGACAATGAGCAGTTCTTC.